This T cell receptor (beta chain) comes out of a study of cytomegalovirus exposure and HLA in healthy donors. The PCR employed 60 Vbeta primers together with 13 Jbeta primers. Assay used: immunoSEQ multiplex PCR; TCRdb lists only in-frame clones, some missing. The repertoire has about 99,000 clones, about three quarters of them found once; the top ten carry about 5.3%. CDR1 is MNHEY, CDR2 SMNVEV, per germline (reference sequence). CDR3 size: 14 residues. With 4 bases clipped from V and 0 bases from J, the junction kept 0 bases outside the gene matches. The sequence derives from a man in his 60s in good health and CMV-seropositive. The chain joins TRBV27 to TRBJ2-1, with TRBD1 identical over 7 bases. The sample taken for sequencing was PBMCs. This CDR3 is CASSSGGSYNEQFF. The CDR3 DNA reads TGTGCCAGCAGTTCAGGGGGCTCCTACAATGAGCAGTTCTTC.